The text below deals with one TCR beta chain. V was cut by 8 bases and J by 3 bases, with 19 bases left in between. Germline V lookup: CDR1 MRHNA, CDR2 SNTAGT. This CDR3 has 15 amino acids. This specimen comes from a study of T cell changes during pregnancy in multiple sclerosis. The repertoire was sequenced with immunoSEQ multiplex PCR; TCRdb's copy has only in-frame clones and lacks some. The repertoire includes tens of thousands of clones, approximately 87% of them detected once, and over 7.5% sits in the top ten. The rearrangement links TRBV6-4 to TRBJ1-1; D possibly corresponds to TRBD1 (6 bases). Sequencing used peripheral blood, obtained after pregnancy. The sequence came from a female donor in good health, enrolled as a control in a pregnancy study. CDR3 protein: CASRQASYRDTEAFF. The CDR3 DNA is TGTGCCAGCCGACAGGCCTCTTACAGGGACACTGAAGCTTTCTTT.